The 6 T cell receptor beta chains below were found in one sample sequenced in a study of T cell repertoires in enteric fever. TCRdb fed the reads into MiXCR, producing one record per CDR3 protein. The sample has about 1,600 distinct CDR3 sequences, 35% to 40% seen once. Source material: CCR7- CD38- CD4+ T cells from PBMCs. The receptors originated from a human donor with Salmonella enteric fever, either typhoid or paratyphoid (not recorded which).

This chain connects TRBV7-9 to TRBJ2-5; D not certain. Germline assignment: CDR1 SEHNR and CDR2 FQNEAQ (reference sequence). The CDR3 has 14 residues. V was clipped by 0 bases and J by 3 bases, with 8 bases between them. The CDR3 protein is CASSLASRKETQYF. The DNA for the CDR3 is TGTGCCAGCAGCTTAGCGAGCAGGAAAGAGACCCAGTACTTC.

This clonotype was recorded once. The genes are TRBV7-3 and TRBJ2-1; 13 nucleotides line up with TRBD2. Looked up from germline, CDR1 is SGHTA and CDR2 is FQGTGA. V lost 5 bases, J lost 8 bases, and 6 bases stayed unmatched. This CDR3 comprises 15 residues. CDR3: CASSRTSGSLDEQFF. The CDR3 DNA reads TGTGCCAGCAGCCGGACTAGCGGGAGTCTCGATGAGCAGTTCTTC.

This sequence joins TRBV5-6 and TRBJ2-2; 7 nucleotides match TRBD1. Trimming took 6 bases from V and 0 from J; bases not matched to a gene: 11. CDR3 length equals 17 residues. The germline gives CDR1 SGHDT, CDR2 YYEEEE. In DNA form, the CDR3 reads TGTGCCAGCAACACCGACAGGGTCCACACGAACACCGGGGAGCTGTTTTTT. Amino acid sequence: CASNTDRVHTNTGELFF.

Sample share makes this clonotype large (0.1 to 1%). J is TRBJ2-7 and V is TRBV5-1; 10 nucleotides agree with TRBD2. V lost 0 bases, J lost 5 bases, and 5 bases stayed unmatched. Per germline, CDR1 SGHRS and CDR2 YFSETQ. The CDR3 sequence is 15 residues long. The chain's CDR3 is CASSLVAGGGNEQYF. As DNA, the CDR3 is TGCGCCAGCAGCTTGGTAGCGGGAGGCGGGAACGAGCAGTACTTC.

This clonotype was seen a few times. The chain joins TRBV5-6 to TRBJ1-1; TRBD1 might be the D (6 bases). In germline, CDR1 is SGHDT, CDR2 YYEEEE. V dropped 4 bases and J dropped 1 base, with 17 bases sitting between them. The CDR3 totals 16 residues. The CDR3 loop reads CASSLGGARGNTEAFF. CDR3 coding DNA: TGTGCCAGCAGCCTCGGGGGGGCGAGGGGGAACACTGAAGCTTTCTTT.

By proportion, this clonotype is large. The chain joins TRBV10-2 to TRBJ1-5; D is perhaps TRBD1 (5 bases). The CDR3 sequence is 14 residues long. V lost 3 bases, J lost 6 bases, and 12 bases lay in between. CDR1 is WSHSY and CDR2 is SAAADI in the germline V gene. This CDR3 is CASSDRDWSQPQHF. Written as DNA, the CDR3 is TGCGCCAGCAGTGACAGGGATTGGTCTCAGCCCCAGCATTTT.